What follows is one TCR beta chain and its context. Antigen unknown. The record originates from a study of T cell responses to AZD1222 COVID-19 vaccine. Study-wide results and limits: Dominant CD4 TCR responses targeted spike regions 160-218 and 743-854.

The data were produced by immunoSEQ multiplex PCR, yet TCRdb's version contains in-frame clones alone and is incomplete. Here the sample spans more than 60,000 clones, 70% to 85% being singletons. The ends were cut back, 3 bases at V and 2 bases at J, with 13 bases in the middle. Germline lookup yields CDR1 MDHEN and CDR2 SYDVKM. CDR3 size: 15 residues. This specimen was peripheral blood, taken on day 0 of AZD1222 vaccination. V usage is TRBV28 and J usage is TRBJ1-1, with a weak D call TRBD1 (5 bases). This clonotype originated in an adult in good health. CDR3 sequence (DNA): TGTGCCAGCAGTTTGGAGGGAGGGGTAAACACTGAAGCTTTCTTT. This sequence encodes CASSLEGGVNTEAFF.